Reported below is one T cell receptor (beta chain). The specificity of this receptor is unknown. No clone much larger than this one lies a single base away; base qualities are absent. In the germline V gene, CDR1 corresponds to MNHEY and CDR2 to SVGAGI. From the cysteine up to the phenylalanine, the CDR3 has a length of 15 residues. The CDR3 DNA has 45 bases and is translated from base 1. V and J lose 0 bases and 5 bases, and a span of 12 bases separates them. This entry belongs to a study of T cell changes during pregnancy in multiple sclerosis (dated 2019 in TCRdb). About the full investigation: The study looked at changes in the T cell repertoire across pregnancy in women with multiple sclerosis.

The protocol used for the library was the immunoSEQ multiplex PCR assay. TCRdb took this table from immuneACCESS and kept in-frame rearrangements with V and J called. Such tables lack part of the clones; where checked against another copy, unresolved V genes explain under half of the gap, and the rest is unexplained. The sample yields some 90,000 clones; 90% to 95% were counted once. Over 1.5% of the sample belongs to the ten largest clones. The rearrangement combines TRBV6-5 with TRBJ2-3; the best D guess is TRBD2, with 6 bases matching. The clonotype originates from a female donor in good health, enrolled as a control in a pregnancy study. The source was peripheral blood, collected after pregnancy. The CDR3 reads as follows: CASSYSPGRLDTQYF. Here is the DNA: TGTGCCAGCAGTTACTCACCGGGGAGGTTAGATACGCAGTATTTT.